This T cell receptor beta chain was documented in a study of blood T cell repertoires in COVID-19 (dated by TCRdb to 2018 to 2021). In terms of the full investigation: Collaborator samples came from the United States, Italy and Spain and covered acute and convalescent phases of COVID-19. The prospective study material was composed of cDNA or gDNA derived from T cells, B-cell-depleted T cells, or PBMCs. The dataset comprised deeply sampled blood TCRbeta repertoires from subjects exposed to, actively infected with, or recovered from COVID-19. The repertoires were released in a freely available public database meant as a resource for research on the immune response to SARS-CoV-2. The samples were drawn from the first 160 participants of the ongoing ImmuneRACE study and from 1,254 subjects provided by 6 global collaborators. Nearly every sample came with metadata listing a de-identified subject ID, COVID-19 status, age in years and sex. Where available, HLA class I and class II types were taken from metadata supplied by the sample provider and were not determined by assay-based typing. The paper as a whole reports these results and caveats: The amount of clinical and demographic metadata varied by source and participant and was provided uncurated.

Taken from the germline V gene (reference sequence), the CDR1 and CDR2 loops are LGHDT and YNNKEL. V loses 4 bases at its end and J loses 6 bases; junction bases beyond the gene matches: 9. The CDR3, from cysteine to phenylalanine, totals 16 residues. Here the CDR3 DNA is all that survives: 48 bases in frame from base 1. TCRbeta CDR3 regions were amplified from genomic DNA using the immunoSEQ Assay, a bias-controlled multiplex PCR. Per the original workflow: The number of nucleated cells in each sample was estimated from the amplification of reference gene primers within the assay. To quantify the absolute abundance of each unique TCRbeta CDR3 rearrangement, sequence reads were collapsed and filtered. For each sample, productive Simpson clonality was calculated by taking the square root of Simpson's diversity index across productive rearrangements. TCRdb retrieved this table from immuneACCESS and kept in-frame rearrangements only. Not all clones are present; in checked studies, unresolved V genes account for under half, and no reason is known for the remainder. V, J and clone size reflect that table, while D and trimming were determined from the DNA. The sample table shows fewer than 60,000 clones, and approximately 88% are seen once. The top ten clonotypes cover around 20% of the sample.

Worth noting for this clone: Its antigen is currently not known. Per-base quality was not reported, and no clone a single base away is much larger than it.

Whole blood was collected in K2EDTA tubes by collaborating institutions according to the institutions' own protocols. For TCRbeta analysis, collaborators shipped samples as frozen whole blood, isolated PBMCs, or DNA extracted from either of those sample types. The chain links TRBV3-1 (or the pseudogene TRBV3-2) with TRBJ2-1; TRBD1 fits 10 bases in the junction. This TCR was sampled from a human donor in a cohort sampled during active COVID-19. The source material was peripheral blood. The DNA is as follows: TGTGCCAGCAGCCGCCGTCGGGACAGGGGATCCAATGAGCAGTTCTTC. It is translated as CASSRRRDRGSNEQFF.